Sequencing of this T cell receptor beta chain was carried out in a study of blood T cell repertoires in COVID-19. The overall study: Samples of COVID-19 (acute and convalescent) were obtained from the United States, Italy and Spain. Nucleic acid was either cDNA or gDNA, and it came from T cells, B-cell-depleted T cells, or PBMCs.

Adults between about 18 and 89 years of age took part from 24 US areas. Source study methods: Amplification with reference gene primers provided the estimates of nucleated cell counts. Here immunoSEQ multiplex PCR was the method, and the copy in TCRdb shows in-frame clones only, minus some. V and J calls plus clone size are reproduced from that table; the DNA served to infer D and trimming. The sample yields about 260,000 clones, 85% to 90% seen once. This CDR3 contains 13 residues. With V trimmed by 5 bases and J by 7 bases, 4 bases remained unmatched. Germline values: CDR1 KGHSH, CDR2 LQKENI. This chain connects TRBV18 to TRBJ1-5; the match to TRBD1 covers 8 bases. The sample consisted of PBMCs or T cells enriched from blood (not recorded which). The source of this sequence is a man in his fifties or sixties who had been exposed to COVID-19. The CDR3 loop is CASSLGQGQPQHF. DNA of the CDR3: TGTGCCAGCTCATTAGGACAGGGACAGCCCCAGCATTTT.